This entry lists 3 T cell receptor beta chains sequenced from one sample in a study of long-term antiretroviral therapy in people with HIV. At survey level, the immunoSEQ assay was run in its v3.0 version. Libraries were prepared by immunoSEQ multiplex PCR; TCRdb keeps only in-frame clonotypes and omits some of them. The sample shows approximately 20,000 clones, less than 80% of them seen only once. This specimen was unsorted PBMCs, taken 4.1 years after starting antiretroviral therapy. Receptors originate from a woman aged 40 to 50 with HIV.

The V and J genes are TRBV10-1 and TRBJ1-1; D is ambiguous. V lost 9 bases, J lost 2 bases, and 7 bases lay in between. The CDR3 covers 11 residues. From germline, CDR1 is WNHNN and CDR2 SYGVQD (reference sequence). The CDR3 is CARKDNTEAFF. In nucleotides, the CDR3 is TGCGCCAGAAAGGATAACACTGAAGCTTTCTTT.

V usage is TRBV18 and J usage is TRBJ2-4; TRBD2 matches 8 bases. This CDR3 is built from 14 residues. V dropped 3 bases and J dropped 8; count of bases not matched to a gene: 6. Germline values: CDR1 KGHSH, CDR2 LQKENI. The DNA for the CDR3 is TGTGCCAGCTCACCGGTCACCGGGGGGGACATTCAGTACTTC. Translating it yields CASSPVTGGDIQYF.

This clone was recorded a few times. The J gene is TRBJ1-2, the V gene TRBV5-5; D might be TRBD1 (5 bases). Deletions cut 4 bases from V and 3 bases from J, with 13 bases between. The germline V gene encodes CDR1 SGHKS and CDR2 YYEKEE (reference sequence). This CDR3 comprises 14 residues. The CDR3 here is CASSPGTGDYGYTF. CDR3 DNA: TGTGCCAGCAGCCCGGGTACGGGGGACTATGGCTACACCTTC.